This T cell receptor beta chain originates from a study of cytomegalovirus exposure and HLA in healthy donors. This clone has more than one count but fewer than ten. Its antigen is not known. Study-level findings and limits: The study listed some 160 cytomegalovirus-associated TCR beta chains.

TCRdb's table, derived via immunoSEQ multiplex PCR, lists solely in-frame clones and lacks some. The data contain a few hundred thousand clones, 86% of them singletons. CDR1 is SNHLY, CDR2 FYNNEI, per germline. J lost 6 bases, V lost 6 bases, and 5 bases had no gene match. This CDR3 is built from 14 residues. The chain combines TRBV2 with TRBJ1-6; 7 bases are a match to TRBD1. This sequence was found in a woman in her late teens or twenties in good health and CMV-seronegative. Sequencing input: PBMCs. The CDR3 nucleotides are TGTGCCAGCAGGTCCGGGACAGCTAATTCACCCCTCCACTTT. This encodes CASRSGTANSPLHF.